This passage covers 15 T cell receptor beta chains from one sample sequenced in a study of OX40 agonist ivuxolimab in advanced cancers. Profiled with immunoSEQ multiplex PCR; TCRdb holds only in-frame clones, not every one. In the table there are tens of thousands of clones, 84% of which are singletons. Material: CD4+ or CD8+ T cells sorted from blood, obtained in a trial of the OX40 agonist ivuxolimab. The source of these receptors is an adult with an advanced solid tumor such as melanoma, head and neck, liver or kidney cancer.

The chain joins TRBV28 to TRBJ1-3, with unresolved D. In germline, CDR1 is MDHEN, CDR2 SYDVKM. The V gene lost 0 bases and the J gene lost 2 bases, with 8 bases spanning the gap. The CDR3 has 15 amino acids. CDR3 sequence: CASSLWRVAGNTIYF. The CDR3 DNA reads as TGTGCCAGCAGTTTATGGCGGGTGGCTGGAAACACCATATATTTT.

This chain uses TRBV13 with TRBJ1-1; 8 bases are a match to TRBD1. The CDR3 runs to 13 residues. Germline trimming cut 5 bases from V and 7 bases from J; bases unmatched to any gene: 6. Looked up from germline, CDR1 is PRHDT and CDR2 is FYEKMQ (reference sequence). As DNA, the CDR3 is TGTGCCAGCAGCCCAGGACAGGGTGTTGAAGCTTTCTTT. Its protein product is CASSPGQGVEAFF.

This chain links TRBV5-4 with TRBJ2-7, with TRBD1 as a possible D gene (6 bases). This CDR3 comprises 14 residues. From germline, CDR1 is SGHNT and CDR2 YYREEE (reference sequence). The V gene lost 0 bases and the J gene lost 5 bases, with 12 bases spanning the gap. This CDR3 reads CASSLVGASNEQYF. CDR3 nucleotides: TGTGCCAGCAGCTTGGTGGGGGCAAGCAACGAGCAGTACTTC.

The chain is built from TRBV5-6 and TRBJ2-7, with D unclear. Germline CDR1 and CDR2: SGHDT and YYEEEE. The CDR3 loop spans 14 amino acids. Trimming removed 0 bases at V and 2 bases at J, with 9 bases between. CDR3 sequence: CASSLEAAPYEQYF. In DNA, the CDR3 is TGTGCCAGCAGCTTGGAGGCCGCCCCCTACGAGCAGTACTTC.

The chain carries TRBV27 and TRBJ1-1; no reliable D call. Trimming stripped 2 bases from V and 7 bases from J, with 8 bases between. Germline V gene sequence: CDR1 MNHEY, CDR2 SMNVEV (reference sequence). CDR3 length: 12 residues. The CDR3 DNA reads TGTGCCAGCAGTTTAGCTGGCGGTGAAGCTTTCTTT. It specifies CASSLAGGEAFF.

The chain combines TRBV11-2 with TRBJ1-4, with 11 bases that match TRBD1. CDR1 and CDR2 (germline): SGHAT, FQNNGV. The CDR3 has 17 residues. The junction had 7 bases not matched to a gene; V was cut back by 3 bases and J by 4 bases. In DNA, the CDR3 is TGTGCCAGCAGCTTTTCGGACAGGGGGCAACATAATGAAAAACTGTTTTTT. Translation: CASSFSDRGQHNEKLFF.

This rearrangement joins TRBV7-2 to TRBJ2-1; D gene ambiguous. CDR1 SGHTA and CDR2 FQGNSA come from the germline V gene. Trimming removed 2 bases from V and 0 bases from J, with 11 bases in between. The CDR3 extends over 16 amino acids. The CDR3 sequence: CASSLSLRVSYNEQFF. The CDR3 bases are TGTGCCAGCAGCTTATCTCTCCGGGTCTCCTACAATGAGCAGTTCTTC.

The chain carries TRBV7-8 and TRBJ2-3; 8 nucleotides agree with TRBD2. This CDR3 contains 15 residues. Germline CDR1 and CDR2: SGHVS and FQNEAQ. The V gene end was trimmed by 3 bases and the J gene end by 5 bases; junction bases not matched to a gene: 7. The CDR3 region is CASSFRSGIVDTQYF. CDR3 bases: TGTGCCAGCAGCTTCCGTAGCGGGATAGTAGATACGCAGTATTTT.

This clone was counted a single time. CDR3 protein: CASSIGRFTSYEQYF. The CDR3 DNA follows: TGTGCCAGTAGTATAGGACGTTTTACCTCCTACGAGCAGTACTTC. V usage is TRBV19 and J usage is TRBJ2-7; D is unresolved. This CDR3 comprises 15 residues. V lost 1 base and J 0 bases, leaving 10 bases between the germline ends. Germline CDR1 is LNHDA and CDR2 is SQIVND (reference sequence).

A word on this clone: This may be a read error: a much more frequent sequence differs by one nucleotide. Additional DNA sequences in this sample encode the identical CDR3. The gene calls are TRBV27 and TRBJ2-2; D ambiguous. This CDR3 is 12 amino acids long. Germline CDR1 and CDR2: MNHEY and SMNVEV (reference sequence). The ends were cut back, 6 bases at V and 1 base at J, with 3 bases in the middle. The CDR3 DNA is TGTGCCAGCAGCCAGAACACCGGGGAGCTGTTTTTT. Translating gives CASSQNTGELFF.

The chain combines TRBV5-5 with TRBJ1-1; D gene unclear. The V end lost 4 bases, the J end lost 3 bases, and 13 bases lay between the germline ends. Germline-derived CDR1 and CDR2 are SGHKS and YYEKEE (reference sequence). The CDR3 sequence is 14 residues long. CDR3: CASSRVRGDTEAFF. CDR3 in DNA: TGTGCCAGCAGCAGGGTGCGTGGGGACACTGAAGCTTTCTTT.

The V call is TRBV21-1, the J call TRBJ2-1; the table's D call of TRBD1 was not tested on the DNA. TRBV21-1 is a listed pseudogene. The CDR3 loop spans 16 amino acids. The CDR3 region has the DNA TGTGCCACACCCCTTGGAGACAGAGCTGAACCTAATGAGCAGTTCTTC. This codes for CATPLGDRAEPNEQFF.

The count of this clone is one. The chain joins TRBV23-1 to TRBJ1-4; a possible D gene is TRBD1 (5 bases). TRBV23-1 has ORF status, its function being uncertain. This CDR3 contains 18 residues. V was pared by 3 bases and J by 4 bases, with 21 bases between. This CDR3 is CASSHPTGTDLNNEKLFF. The DNA of the CDR3 is TGCGCCAGCAGTCATCCCACCGGGACCGACCTAAATAATGAAAAACTGTTTTTT.

In this sample, this clone turned up a few times. This sequence joins TRBV19 and TRBJ1-2; D is unresolved. The CDR3 is made up of 12 amino acids. Germline V gene data show CDR1 as LNHDA and CDR2 as SQIVND (reference sequence). The V end was cut by 6 bases, the J end by 4 bases, with 9 bases between. The CDR3 loop reads CASSGQPYGYTF. CDR3 DNA sequence: TGTGCCAGTAGCGGCCAGCCCTATGGCTACACCTTC.

The CDR3 loop reads CAWSTTGWGTEAFF. In DNA, the CDR3 is TGTGCCTGGAGTACGACAGGGTGGGGCACTGAAGCTTTCTTT. The chain joins TRBV30 to TRBJ1-1; 7 positions match TRBD1. The J segment lost 4 bases and the V segment lost 2 bases, leaving 7 bases of the junction unmatched. This CDR3 has 14 amino acids. CDR1 and CDR2 from the germline V gene are GTSNPN and SVGIG (reference sequence).